Below are 17 T cell receptor beta chains sequenced from a single sample in a study of tumor-infiltrating lymphocytes in oesophageal squamous cell carcinoma. TCRdb passed the PCR reads through MiXCR, listing each CDR3 protein once. This sample has some 12,000 distinct CDR3 sequences, with around 55% found just once. Sequenced input: esophageal tumor tissue. The receptors shown here come from a female donor with esophageal squamous cell carcinoma.

The chain combines TRBV7-2 with TRBJ2-4, with D hard to call. With the DNA end fitting TRBJ2-7 better, the J assignment may be wrong. This CDR3 is 15 amino acids long. CDR1 and CDR2 (germline): SGHTA, FQGNSA. The DNA of the CDR3 is TGTGCCAGCAGCCTGAACACCTTATTGAACTACGAGCAGTACTTC. This codes for CASSLNTLLNYEQYF.

This clonotype was seen ten or more times. The V and J genes are TRBV5-6 and TRBJ2-3; 10 bases line up with TRBD2. The CDR3 length is 15 residues. The V and J ends lost 5 bases and 1 base, in that order; junction bases with no gene match: 4. Germline CDR1 SGHDT, CDR2 YYEEEE. CDR3: CASRKRGGRTDTQYF. In nucleotides, the CDR3 is TGTGCCAGCAGAAAGCGGGGGGGTCGCACAGATACGCAGTATTTT. Variable domain in full (rest from reference TRBV5-6 and TRBJ2-3): DAGVTQSPTHLIKTRGQQVTLRCSPKSGHDTVSWYQQALGQGPQFIFQYYEEEERQRGNFPDRFSGHQFPNYSSELNVNALLLGDSALYLCASRKRGGRTDTQYFGPGTRLTVL.

The rearrangement links TRBV6-8 to TRBJ2-5; 9 positions agree with TRBD2. The end of the DNA fits TRBJ2-1 better, so the J call may be wrong. The germline gives CDR1 MNHGY, CDR2 SAAAGT. CDR3 size: 15 residues. The CDR3 is CASSSIAGDYNEQFF. The CDR3 DNA reads as TGTGCCAGCAGCTCAATAGCGGGGGACTACAATGAGCAGTTCTTC.

V usage is TRBV14 and J usage is TRBJ2-1, with D hard to call. With the DNA end fitting TRBJ2-7 better, the J assignment may be wrong. The V gene's germline CDR1 is SGHDN and CDR2 FVKESK. CDR3 length equals 15 residues. CDR3: CASSQVRLVWNEQYF. The DNA of the CDR3 is TGTGCCAGCAGCCAAGTACGGCTAGTCTGGAATGAGCAGTACTTC.

CDR3 in DNA: TGTGCCACTCAGGCTAAGGACAGGGCCTCCTACGAGCAGTACTTC. It yields the protein CATQAKDRASYEQYF. The rearrangement joins TRBV6-1 to TRBJ2-1; 8 bases agree with TRBD1. The DNA end is a closer match to TRBJ2-7, so the J assignment may be wrong. The CDR3 sequence is 15 residues long. Germline CDR1 MNHNS, CDR2 SASEGT.

The chain is built from TRBV7-2 and TRBJ2-1, with 8 bases identical to TRBD1. The CDR3 length is 14 residues. Trimming cost V 2 bases and J 4 bases; bases outside gene matches: 1. Germline V gene lookup returns CDR1 SGHTA and CDR2 FQGNSA. DNA of the CDR3: TGTGCCAGCAGCTTAAGGACAGGGTACAATGAGCAGTTCTTC. Protein: CASSLRTGYNEQFF.

The genes are TRBV9 and TRBJ2-7; the D gene is possibly TRBD1 (8 bases). The J call is doubtful: the DNA matches TRBJ2-1 better. CDR3 size: 15 residues. The germline V gene has CDR1 SGDLS and CDR2 YYNGEE. The CDR3 reads CASSPQGAGAHEQFF. The CDR3, as DNA: TGTGCCAGCAGCCCCCAGGGGGCGGGAGCCCACGAGCAGTTCTTC.

The rearrangement uses TRBV12-3 or TRBV12-4 and TRBJ2-1, with TRBD2 matching 9 bases. CDR3 size: 16 residues. V lost 6 bases to trimming and J lost 0 bases; unmatched junction nucleotides: 6. The CDR3 reads CASSRLAGDSYNEQFF. CDR3 in DNA: TGTGCCAGCAGCCGCTTAGCGGGAGACTCCTACAATGAGCAGTTCTTC.

The chain is built from TRBV7-8 and TRBJ2-3, with 10 bases that match TRBD2. The end of the DNA aligns better with TRBJ2-1, so the J call may be wrong. This CDR3 spans 15 amino acids. Germline-derived CDR1 and CDR2 are SGHVS and FQNEAQ. CDR3 protein: CASSSLAGVTNEQFF. The CDR3 bases are TGTGCCAGCAGCTCCCTAGCGGGAGTAACCAATGAGCAGTTCTTC.

As regards this clonotype: The junction departs from the called germline gene at one end, perhaps through a read error. J is TRBJ2-7 and V is TRBV11-1; D is possibly TRBD1 or TRBD2 (5 bases each). The CDR3 is made up of 14 amino acids. From germline, CDR1 is SGHAT and CDR2 FQDESV (reference sequence). The CDR3 reads CASSLGIVGETQFF. In DNA, the CDR3 is TGTGCCAGCAGCTTGGGAATAGTGGGGGAGACCCAGTTCTTT.

For this clonotype: The germline gene is not matched at one end of the junction; a read error may be the cause. The gene calls are TRBV7-6 and TRBJ2-7; 9 positions match TRBD1. Germline values: CDR1 SGHVS, CDR2 FNYEAQ. This CDR3 comprises 13 residues. The CDR3 protein is CASSRGTGNEQYF. CDR3 bases: TGTGCTAGCAGCCGCGGGACAGGGAACGAGCAGTACTTC.

Notes on this clonotype: Compared with germline, one end of the junction differs, possibly owing to a read error. V gene TRBV5-3 combines with J gene TRBJ2-3; TRBD2 might be the D (6 bases). TRBV5-3 is identified as an open reading frame with a role that is uncertain. The CDR3 runs to 15 residues. This chain's CDR3 is CASSLDGSRTDTQYF. The CDR3 DNA follows: TGTGCCAGCAGCTTGGACGGGAGCCGCACAGATACGCAGTATTTT.

The chain has TRBV7-3 and TRBJ1-3; 7 bases line up with TRBD1. Germline values: CDR1 SGHTA, CDR2 FQGTGA. CDR3 length: 13 amino acids. Trimming at V came to 5 bases and at J to 4 bases, leaving 2 bases not matched to a gene. This CDR3 is CASSEGQGNTIYF. CDR3 bases: TGTGCCAGCAGCGAGGGACAGGGAAACACCATATATTTT.

This clonotype was counted between two and nine times. V gene TRBV7-8 combines with J gene TRBJ2-6, with 12 bases lining up with TRBD2. CDR3 size: 20 residues. The V and J ends lost 5 bases and 0 bases, in that order; junction bases with no gene match: 11. Germline values: CDR1 SGHVS, CDR2 FQNEAQ. In nucleotides, the CDR3 is TGTGCCAGCAGCGTAGGATGGACTAGCGGGACCCGCTCTGGGGCCAACGTCCTGACTTTC. Translation: CASSVGWTSGTRSGANVLTF.

This clonotype occurred many times. The V call is TRBV5-1, the J call TRBJ2-2; the match to TRBD1 covers 7 bases. This CDR3 has 14 residues. CDR1 and CDR2 from the germline V gene are SGHRS and YFSETQ. Trimming at V came to 5 bases and at J to 7 bases, leaving 8 bases not matched to a gene. The CDR3 protein is CASRLQGIGGELFF. The CDR3 DNA reads as TGCGCCAGCAGACTACAGGGGATAGGCGGGGAGCTGTTTTTT.

Comments on this clonotype: A read error may produce the germline difference seen at one junction end. The V call is TRBV11-1, the J call TRBJ2-1, with D perhaps matching TRBD2 (5 bases). Germline CDR1 is SGHAT and CDR2 is FQDESV (reference sequence). This CDR3 comprises 16 residues. The CDR3 protein is CASSLGSYSSYNEQFF. The CDR3 nucleotides are TGTGCCAGCAGTTTAGGGAGCTACAGCTCCTACAATGAGCAGTTCTTC.

This clonotype has a handful of counts. The chain couples TRBV7-2 to TRBJ2-5, with D perhaps being TRBD1 or TRBD2 (6 bases each). In germline, CDR1 is SGHTA, CDR2 FQGNSA. This CDR3 is built from 15 residues. Trimming took 8 bases from V and 2 from J, leaving 18 bases between them. Here the CDR3 DNA reads TGTGCCAGCGCCGAGGGGGGATCAGCTCAAGAGACCCAGTACTTC. Translation: CASAEGGSAQETQYF.